This TCR beta chain appears in the sequencing data of a study of shared clonotypes between healthy human individuals. Libraries were prepared by immunoSEQ multiplex PCR; TCRdb keeps only in-frame clonotypes and omits some of them. The table lists some 1,600,000 clones, 95% to 99% of them singletons. V was cut by 5 bases and J by 0 bases, with 11 bases left in between. The CDR3 is made up of 15 amino acids. Germline values: CDR1 ENHRY, CDR2 SYGVKD. Concerning this clone: The antigen remains undetermined.

General observations from the study: Generation probabilities were higher for clonotypes shared across all four sorted-subset donors than for unshared ones. Clonotype sharing among donors was thought likely to change with sequencing depth.

The TCR comes from a man aged 30-40 years in good health. Input material: naive CD4+ T cells sorted from blood. Subset: CD45RA+ positively selected. The chain employs TRBV10-3 and TRBJ1-3, with D maybe TRBD1 (5 bases). The CDR3 coding sequence is TGTGCCATCAGTCCCGGGACTTACTCTGGAAACACCATATATTTT. It yields the protein CAISPGTYSGNTIYF.